This entry is about one TCR beta chain. The data were obtained in a study of blood T cell repertoires in COVID-19. Using immunoSEQ multiplex PCR, the repertoire was profiled, and TCRdb retains in-frame clones only, with some absent. The sample carries roughly 100,000 clones, about 83% recorded once. The sample was peripheral blood. This TCR was sampled from a man in his 70s with active or convalescent COVID-19.

The CDR3 bases are TGTGCCAGCAGCTTGCAGGGCGGCTATGGCTACACCTTC. Amino acid sequence: CASSLQGGYGYTF. The rearrangement joins TRBV11-2 to TRBJ1-2; a possible D gene is TRBD1 (5 bases). The CDR3 sequence is 13 residues long. Germline-derived CDR1 and CDR2 are SGHAT and FQNNGV. Trimming removed 3 bases from V and 4 bases from J, with 9 bases in between.